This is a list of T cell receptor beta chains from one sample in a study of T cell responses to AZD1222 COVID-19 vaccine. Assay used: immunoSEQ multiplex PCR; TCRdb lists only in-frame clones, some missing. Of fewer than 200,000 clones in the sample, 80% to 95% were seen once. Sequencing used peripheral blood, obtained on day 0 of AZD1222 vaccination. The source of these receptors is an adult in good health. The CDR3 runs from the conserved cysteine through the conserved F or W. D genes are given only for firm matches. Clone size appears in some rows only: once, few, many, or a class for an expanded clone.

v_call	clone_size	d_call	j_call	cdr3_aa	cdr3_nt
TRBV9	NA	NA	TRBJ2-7	CASSVGVDYEQYF	TGTGCCAGCAGCGTAGGTGTGGACTACGAGCAGTACTTC
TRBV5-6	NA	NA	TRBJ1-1	CASSLFGGLNTEAFF	TGTGCCAGCAGCTTGTTTGGGGGGCTTAACACTGAAGCTTTCTTT
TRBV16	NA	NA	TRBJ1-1	CASSQSPLGDTEAFF	TGTGCCAGCAGCCAATCGCCCTTAGGGGACACTGAAGCTTTCTTT
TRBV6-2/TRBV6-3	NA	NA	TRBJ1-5	CASSYSGATNQPQHF	TGTGCCAGCAGTTACTCGGGGGCTACTAATCAGCCCCAGCATTTT
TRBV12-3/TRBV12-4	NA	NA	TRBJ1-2	CASSYGVGYTF	TGTGCCAGCAGTTATGGCGTTGGCTACACCTTC
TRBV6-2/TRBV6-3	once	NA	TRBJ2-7	CASSYSRTRVFYEQYF	TGTGCCAGCAGTTACTCGAGGACAAGGGTTTTCTACGAGCAGTACTTC
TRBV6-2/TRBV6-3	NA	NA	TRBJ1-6	CASSRLDRNSPLHF	TGTGCCAGCAGTCGACTAGACAGGAATTCACCCCTCCACTTT
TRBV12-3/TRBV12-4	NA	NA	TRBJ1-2	CASSFGGGYGYTF	TGTGCCAGCAGTTTTGGGGGTGGCTATGGCTACACCTTC
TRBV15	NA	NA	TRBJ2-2	CATDPVGRALNTGELFF	TGTGCCACCGACCCAGTGGGCAGGGCCCTCAACACCGGGGAGCTGTTTTTT
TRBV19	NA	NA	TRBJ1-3	CASTFEQSFGNTIYF	TGTGCCAGTACTTTCGAGCAGTCATTTGGAAACACCATATATTTT
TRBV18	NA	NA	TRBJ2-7	CASSRGTNSYEQYF	TGTGCCAGCTCACGGGGGACCAACTCCTACGAGCAGTACTTC
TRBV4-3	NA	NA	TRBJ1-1	CASSQGGLRGTEAFF	TGCGCCAGCAGCCAAGGAGGACTGAGGGGTACTGAAGCTTTCTTT
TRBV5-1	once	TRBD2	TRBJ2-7	CASRIAGGTYEQYF	TGCGCCAGCAGAATAGCGGGAGGGACCTACGAGCAGTACTTC